Each of the 30 T cell receptor beta chains below was sequenced from the same sample in a study of blood T cell repertoires in COVID-19. The assay was immunoSEQ multiplex PCR, and TCRdb's table has in-frame clones only and misses some. This table holds fewer than 450,000 clones, 88% found once. What was sequenced was PBMCs or T cells enriched from blood (not recorded which). These receptors all stem from a young woman who had recovered from COVID-19.

The gene calls are TRBV10-3 and TRBJ1-2; a possible D gene is TRBD1 (6 bases). The germline CDR1 and CDR2 sequences are ENHRY and SYGVKD. Trimming took off 6 bases at V and 4 bases at J, with 18 bases between the two ends. This CDR3 region has 15 residues. The CDR3 spells CAISLTTGISYGYTF. The CDR3 region has the DNA TGTGCCATCAGCCTAACGACAGGAATCTCCTATGGCTACACCTTC.

Here the CDR3 DNA reads TGCGCCAGCAGCTTGGTGGGTATACAGGGGGGAGAGAACACTGAAGCTTTCTTT. Protein: CASSLVGIQGGENTEAFF. The gene calls are TRBV5-1 and TRBJ1-1, with 8 positions matching TRBD1. This CDR3 contains 18 residues. Germline CDR1 reads SGHRS; CDR2 reads YFSETQ. The J segment lost 1 base and the V segment lost 0 bases, leaving 11 bases of the junction unmatched. Supplemented by reference TRBV5-1 and TRBJ1-1, the full variable domain reads KAGVTQTPRYLIKTRGQQVTLSCSPISGHRSVSWYQQTPGQGLQFLFEYFSETQRNKGNFPGRFSGRQFSNSRSEMNVSTLELGDSALYLCASSLVGIQGGENTEAFFGQGTRLTVV.

J is TRBJ1-2 and V is TRBV18; 9 bases match TRBD1. Germline V lookup: CDR1 KGHSH, CDR2 LQKENI. The CDR3 has 15 amino acids. V dropped 2 bases and J dropped 3; count of bases not matched to a gene: 4. Written as DNA, the CDR3 is TGTGCCAGCTCACCAGGGACAGGGTCGGACTATGGCTACACCTTC. Its translation: CASSPGTGSDYGYTF.

The genes are TRBV15 and TRBJ1-1, with D tentatively TRBD1 (5 bases). This CDR3 spans 14 amino acids. Trimming cost V 0 bases and J 8 bases, with 13 bases left between them. The germline V gene encodes CDR1 LNHNV and CDR2 YYDKDF (reference sequence). The CDR3 sequence is CATSRDKNRPEAFF. In DNA form, the CDR3 reads TGTGCCACCAGCAGAGATAAGAACAGGCCAGAAGCTTTCTTT.

The chain is built from TRBV6-5 and TRBJ2-7; D is perhaps TRBD1 (6 bases). The CDR3 runs to 13 residues. Germline CDR1 and CDR2: MNHEY and SVGAGI. The V end lost 6 bases, the J end lost 7 bases, and 16 bases lay between the germline ends. DNA of the CDR3: TGTGCCAGCAGGCCCCCAGGGGTGTGGGAGCAGTACTTC. Its protein is CASRPPGVWEQYF.

This chain connects TRBV19 to TRBJ2-7, with 7 bases aligning to TRBD1. Germline-derived CDR1 and CDR2 are LNHDA and SQIVND (reference sequence). This CDR3 is 16 amino acids long. The V and J ends lost 5 bases and 3 bases, in that order; junction bases with no gene match: 13. The CDR3 DNA follows: TGTGCCAGTAGTCGCTCCGCCGGGACAGTAATCTACGAGCAGTACTTC. Translation: CASSRSAGTVIYEQYF.

The V call is TRBV19, the J call TRBJ2-7; possibly TRBD1 for D (6 bases). Germline CDR1 LNHDA, CDR2 SQIVND (reference sequence). V gave up 5 bases and J gave up 2 bases, with 13 bases separating them. The CDR3 is made up of 14 amino acids. The CDR3 loop is CASSPRGPPYEQYF. Here the CDR3 DNA reads TGTGCCAGTAGTCCCAGGGGCCCTCCCTACGAGCAGTACTTC.

The chain uses TRBV6-5 and TRBJ2-1; D uncertain. The V end lost 4 bases, the J end lost 0 bases, and 7 bases lay between the germline ends. This CDR3 spans 14 amino acids. CDR1 and CDR2 (germline): MNHEY, SVGAGI. CDR3 in amino acids: CASSSGSSYNEQFF. The CDR3 DNA reads TGTGCCAGCAGTTCCGGGTCCTCCTACAATGAGCAGTTCTTC.

V gene TRBV18 combines with J gene TRBJ2-7; 8 bases align to TRBD1. Germline assignment: CDR1 KGHSH and CDR2 LQKENI. There are 13 residues in the CDR3. V gave up 4 bases and J gave up 1 base; unmatched junction bases: 0. The CDR3 protein is CASSRDRSYEQYF. CDR3 in DNA: TGTGCCAGCTCACGGGACAGGTCCTACGAGCAGTACTTC.

This clone has a single count. This chain links TRBV4-1 with TRBJ1-1, with D uncertain. Germline lookup yields CDR1 MGHRA and CDR2 YSYEKL. V was pared by 6 bases and J by 1 base, with 18 bases between. The CDR3 is made up of 16 amino acids. The CDR3 nucleotides are TGCGCCAGCAGGGTGTCCCCCGGGGTCGAGAACACTGAAGCTTTCTTT. Translating it yields CASRVSPGVENTEAFF.

V usage is TRBV6-5 and J usage is TRBJ1-1; D ambiguous. The CDR3 spans 13 residues. CDR1 is MNHEY and CDR2 is SVGAGI in the germline V gene. The V end lost 6 bases, the J end lost 1 base, and 9 bases lay between the germline ends. DNA of the CDR3: TGTGCCAGCAGCTCCGGAGGGAACACTGAAGCTTTCTTT. Translation: CASSSGGNTEAFF.

This chain connects TRBV7-9 to TRBJ1-4; 9 nucleotides match TRBD1. Germline lookup yields CDR1 SEHNR and CDR2 FQNEAQ (reference sequence). J lost 5 bases, V lost 3 bases, and 1 base had no gene match. The CDR3 has 14 amino acids. The CDR3 reads CASSFGTGNEKLFF. CDR3 sequence (DNA): TGTGCCAGCAGCTTCGGGACAGGGAATGAAAAACTGTTTTTT.

This rearrangement joins TRBV5-3 to TRBJ1-2, with a weak D call TRBD1 (5 bases). TRBV5-3 counts as an open reading frame of uncertain function. The CDR3 covers 18 residues. V was pared by 4 bases and J by 3 bases, with 25 bases between. As DNA, the CDR3 is TGTGCCAGAAGCCTCGACGCTTTAGCAGGGTCTAAAGACTATGGCTACACCTTC. Residues: CARSLDALAGSKDYGYTF.

This chain connects TRBV4-3 to TRBJ1-2; 7 nucleotides agree with TRBD1. CDR1 and CDR2 from the germline V gene are LGHNA and YSLEER. J was trimmed by 0 bases and V by 1 base; bases with no gene match: 5. This CDR3 is 16 amino acids long. CDR3 protein: CASSQVRGTSNYGYTF. As DNA, the CDR3 is TGCGCCAGCAGCCAAGTCAGGGGGACGTCTAACTATGGCTACACCTTC.

The V call is TRBV5-5, the J call TRBJ1-1; TRBD1 matches at 10 bases. V shed 4 bases and J 1 base; nucleotides not matched to a gene: 7. Germline CDR1 reads SGHKS; CDR2 reads YYEKEE (reference sequence). The length of the CDR3 is 16 residues. CDR3 amino acids: CASSPRQGATNTEAFF. The CDR3 DNA reads TGTGCCAGCAGCCCGAGACAGGGGGCGACGAACACTGAAGCTTTCTTT.

This CDR3 reads CASRVGTSANTGELFF. The CDR3 nucleotides are TGTGCCAGCAGGGTCGGGACTAGCGCGAACACCGGGGAGCTGTTTTTT. The chain is built from TRBV2 and TRBJ2-2; 10 positions match TRBD2. The V and J ends lost 6 bases and 0 bases, in that order; junction bases with no gene match: 4. This CDR3 is 16 amino acids long. CDR1 is SNHLY, CDR2 FYNNEI, per germline. Full variable domain (remainder filled in from reference TRBV2 and TRBJ2-2): EPEVTQTPSHQVTQMGQEVILRCVPISNHLYFYWYRQILGQKVEFLVSFYNNEISEKSEIFDDQFSVERPDGSNFTLKIRSTKLEDSAMYFCASRVGTSANTGELFFGEGSRLTVL.

This chain links TRBV5-5 with TRBJ1-2; D remains ambiguous. CDR1 and CDR2 (germline): SGHKS, YYEKEE (reference sequence). V was trimmed by 0 bases and J by 5 bases, leaving 8 bases between them. The CDR3 extends over 13 amino acids. CDR3 sequence reads: CASSLAGKYGYTF. DNA for the CDR3: TGTGCCAGCAGCTTGGCCGGGAAGTATGGCTACACCTTC.

This CDR3 reads CASSLKGEKLFF. CDR3 bases: TGCGCCAGCAGTCTAAAGGGGGAAAAACTGTTTTTT. The rearrangement links TRBV4-1 to TRBJ1-4, with TRBD1 as a possible D gene (5 bases). V lost 6 bases, J lost 8 bases, and 10 bases lay in between. This CDR3 has 12 amino acids. Looked up from germline, CDR1 is MGHRA and CDR2 is YSYEKL.

The rearrangement uses TRBV4-3 and TRBJ1-2; D is unclear. The germline V gene encodes CDR1 LGHNA and CDR2 YSLEER. The CDR3 covers 18 residues. Trimming removed 0 bases at V and 3 bases at J, with 20 bases between. CDR3 region: CASSQDHHAPGSHYGYTF. The DNA for the CDR3 is TGCGCCAGCAGCCAAGATCATCATGCACCAGGTTCCCACTATGGCTACACCTTC.

The chain is built from TRBV28 and TRBJ1-1; TRBD1 aligns across 9 bases. CDR3 length: 17 amino acids. The germline CDR1 and CDR2 sequences are MDHEN and SYDVKM. The trim removed 2 bases at V and 7 bases at J, leaving 14 bases unmatched. CDR3 coding DNA: TGTGCCAGCAGTTTAAGTTATGGAGGACAGGGGACCTATGAAGCTTTCTTT. Residues: CASSLSYGGQGTYEAFF.

This clone was observed a single time. The chain uses TRBV11-3 and TRBJ2-2, with 7 nucleotides matching TRBD2. Looked up from germline, CDR1 is SGHNT and CDR2 is YENEEA. CDR3 size: 18 residues. J lost 4 bases, V lost 1 base, and 12 bases had no gene match. CDR3 loop: CASSLAPARGGSTGELFF. CDR3 nucleotides: TGTGCCAGCAGCTTAGCTCCGGCTCGCGGGGGATCCACCGGGGAGCTGTTTTTT.

This chain joins TRBV5-4 and TRBJ2-2; 8 positions agree with TRBD2. Germline V gene data show CDR1 as SGHNT and CDR2 as YYREEE (reference sequence). CDR3 size: 14 residues. V shed 9 bases and J 3 bases; nucleotides not matched to a gene: 7. The DNA of the CDR3 is TGTGCCACCCGGGTAGCGGGGTACACCGGGGAGCTGTTTTTT. This sequence encodes CATRVAGYTGELFF.

The V call is TRBV19, the J call TRBJ2-7; TRBD1 might be the D (5 bases). Trimming cost V 5 bases and J 2 bases, with 13 bases left between them. The V gene's germline CDR1 is LNHDA and CDR2 SQIVND (reference sequence). This CDR3 contains 14 residues. CDR3 bases: TGTGCCAGTAGTCCCCAGGGTGGCCCCTACGAGCAGTACTTC. It codes for CASSPQGGPYEQYF.

This clone was counted a single time. The genes are TRBV9 and TRBJ2-5; 10 nucleotides align to TRBD1. Germline V gene lookup returns CDR1 SGDLS and CDR2 YYNGEE. Trimming cost V 0 bases and J 1 base; bases outside gene matches: 0. The CDR3 runs to 15 residues. The CDR3 here is CASSVGTGGQETQYF. Written as DNA, the CDR3 is TGTGCCAGCAGCGTAGGGACAGGGGGCCAAGAGACCCAGTACTTC.

The chain is built from TRBV29-1 and TRBJ2-6; no clear D. The V gene's germline CDR1 is SQVTM and CDR2 ANQGSEA. The ends were cut back, 1 base at V and 0 bases at J, with 7 bases in the middle. The CDR3 spans 15 residues. The DNA of the CDR3 is TGCAGCGTTGAAGTTCCGTCCTCTGGGGCCAACGTCCTGACTTTC. This encodes CSVEVPSSGANVLTF.

The J gene is TRBJ1-4, the V gene TRBV19; maybe TRBD1 (5 bases). This CDR3 is 20 amino acids long. Germline loops: CDR1 LNHDA, CDR2 SQIVND (reference sequence). V was cut by 4 bases and J by 0 bases, with 24 bases left in between. In nucleotides, the CDR3 is TGTGCCAGTAGTAGACCTCTCCAGGGCCTGTTCCTTACAACTAATGAAAAACTGTTTTTT. This sequence encodes CASSRPLQGLFLTTNEKLFF.

This chain links TRBV30 with TRBJ1-3; TRBD1 agrees at 7 bases. Germline trimming cut 4 bases from V and 5 bases from J; bases unmatched to any gene: 5. The CDR3 is 13 amino acids. Germline V gene lookup returns CDR1 GTSNPN and CDR2 SVGIG (reference sequence). The DNA for the CDR3 is TGTGCCTGGATCGAGACAGGGAGAAACACCATATATTTT. It yields the protein CAWIETGRNTIYF.

This chain connects TRBV6-2 or TRBV6-3 to TRBJ2-7; D ambiguous. The CDR3 runs 12 residues. Germline loops: CDR1 MNHEY, CDR2 SVGEGT. The V gene lost 6 bases and the J gene lost 4 bases, with 10 bases spanning the gap. CDR3 region: CASSPERYEQYF. Here the CDR3 DNA reads TGTGCCAGCAGCCCGGAGAGGTACGAGCAGTACTTC.

This chain uses TRBV10-3 with TRBJ1-2; perhaps TRBD1 as D (5 bases). The germline gives CDR1 ENHRY, CDR2 SYGVKD. Trimming pared 6 bases from V and 5 bases from J, leaving 7 bases between. The CDR3 totals 11 residues. In nucleotides, the CDR3 is TGTGCCATCAGCGCAGGGTATGGCTACACCTTC. Translating gives CAISAGYGYTF.

This chain connects TRBV12-3 or TRBV12-4 to TRBJ1-1; D might be TRBD1 (5 bases). V was shortened by 5 bases and J by 4 bases, with 11 bases between the two germline ends. The length of the CDR3 is 13 residues. In nucleotides, the CDR3 is TGTGCCAGCAGTCGGGCGGGGGTCACTGAAGCTTTCTTT. Protein sequence: CASSRAGVTEAFF.